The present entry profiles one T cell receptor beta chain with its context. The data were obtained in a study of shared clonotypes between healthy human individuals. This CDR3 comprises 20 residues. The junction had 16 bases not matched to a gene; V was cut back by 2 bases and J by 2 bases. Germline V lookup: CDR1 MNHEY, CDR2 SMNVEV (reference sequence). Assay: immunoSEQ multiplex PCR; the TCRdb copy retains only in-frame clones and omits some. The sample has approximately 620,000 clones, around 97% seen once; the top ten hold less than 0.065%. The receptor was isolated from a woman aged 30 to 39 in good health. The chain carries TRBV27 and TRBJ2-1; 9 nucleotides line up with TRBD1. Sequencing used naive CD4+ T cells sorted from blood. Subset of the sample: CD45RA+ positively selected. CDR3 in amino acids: CASSLNSYRGRRSPYNEQFF. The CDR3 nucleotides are TGTGCCAGCAGTTTAAACTCCTACAGGGGGCGGAGGTCCCCCTACAATGAGCAGTTCTTC.